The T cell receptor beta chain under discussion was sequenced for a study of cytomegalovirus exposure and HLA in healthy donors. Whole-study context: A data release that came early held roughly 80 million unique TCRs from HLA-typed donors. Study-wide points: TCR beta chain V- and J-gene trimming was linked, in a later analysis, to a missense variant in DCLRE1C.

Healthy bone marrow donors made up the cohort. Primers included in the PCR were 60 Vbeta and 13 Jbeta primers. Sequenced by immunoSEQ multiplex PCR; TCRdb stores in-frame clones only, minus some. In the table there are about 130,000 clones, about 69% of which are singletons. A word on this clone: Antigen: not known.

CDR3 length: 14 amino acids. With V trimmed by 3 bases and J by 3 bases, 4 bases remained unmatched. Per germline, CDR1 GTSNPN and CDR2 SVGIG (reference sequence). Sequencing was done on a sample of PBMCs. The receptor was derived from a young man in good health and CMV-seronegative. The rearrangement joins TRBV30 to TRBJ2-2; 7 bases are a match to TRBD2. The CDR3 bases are TGTGCCTGGAGCGGAACTAGCGACACCGGGGAGCTGTTTTTT. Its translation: CAWSGTSDTGELFF.